The sequence of this T cell receptor beta chain was determined in a study of blood T cell repertoires in COVID-19. The protocol was immunoSEQ multiplex PCR, while the TCRdb copy is restricted to in-frame clones and leaves out a portion. The data show about 270,000 clones, with under 90% seen just once and roughly 16% held by the top ten. The CDR3 length is 15 residues. From germline, CDR1 is MNHEY and CDR2 SVGAGI. V lost 0 bases and J 4 bases, leaving 12 bases between the germline ends. The material sequenced was PBMCs or T cells enriched from blood (not recorded which). The sequence came from a man younger than 35 who had recovered from COVID-19. The rearrangement links TRBV6-5 to TRBJ1-2; D remains ambiguous. The CDR3 region is CASSYSNRYGYGYTF. CDR3 coding DNA: TGTGCCAGCAGTTACTCGAACCGATACGGCTATGGCTACACCTTC.